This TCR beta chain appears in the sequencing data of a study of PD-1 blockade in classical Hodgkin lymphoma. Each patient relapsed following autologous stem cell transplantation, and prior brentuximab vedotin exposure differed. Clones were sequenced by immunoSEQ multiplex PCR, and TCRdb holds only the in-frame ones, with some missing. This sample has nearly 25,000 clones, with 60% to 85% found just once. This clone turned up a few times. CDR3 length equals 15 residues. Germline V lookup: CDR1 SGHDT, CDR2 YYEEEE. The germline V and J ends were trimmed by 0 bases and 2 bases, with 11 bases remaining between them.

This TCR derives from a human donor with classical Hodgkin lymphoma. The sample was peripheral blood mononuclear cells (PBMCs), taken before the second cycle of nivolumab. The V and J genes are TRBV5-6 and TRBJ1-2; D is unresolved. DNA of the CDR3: TGTGCCAGCAGCTTGGTAGAAGGCCCCAACTATGGCTACACCTTC. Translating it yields CASSLVEGPNYGYTF.